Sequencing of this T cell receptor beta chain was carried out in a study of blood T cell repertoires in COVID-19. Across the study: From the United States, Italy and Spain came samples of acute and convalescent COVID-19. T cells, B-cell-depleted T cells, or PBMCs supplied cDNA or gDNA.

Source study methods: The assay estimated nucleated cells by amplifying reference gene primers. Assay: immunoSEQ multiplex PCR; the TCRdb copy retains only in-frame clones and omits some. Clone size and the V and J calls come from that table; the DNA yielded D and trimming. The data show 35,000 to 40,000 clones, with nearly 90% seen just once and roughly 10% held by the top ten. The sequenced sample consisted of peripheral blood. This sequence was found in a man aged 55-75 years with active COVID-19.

CDR3 nucleotide sequence: TGCGCCAGCAGCGACAGACTAGCGGACTACAATGAGCAGTTCTTC. Protein sequence: CASSDRLADYNEQFF. The gene calls are TRBV4-3 and TRBJ2-1; TRBD2 matches 9 bases. Trimming at V came to 5 bases and at J to 3 bases, leaving 5 bases not matched to a gene. This CDR3 region has 15 residues. Germline assignment: CDR1 LGHNA and CDR2 YSLEER.